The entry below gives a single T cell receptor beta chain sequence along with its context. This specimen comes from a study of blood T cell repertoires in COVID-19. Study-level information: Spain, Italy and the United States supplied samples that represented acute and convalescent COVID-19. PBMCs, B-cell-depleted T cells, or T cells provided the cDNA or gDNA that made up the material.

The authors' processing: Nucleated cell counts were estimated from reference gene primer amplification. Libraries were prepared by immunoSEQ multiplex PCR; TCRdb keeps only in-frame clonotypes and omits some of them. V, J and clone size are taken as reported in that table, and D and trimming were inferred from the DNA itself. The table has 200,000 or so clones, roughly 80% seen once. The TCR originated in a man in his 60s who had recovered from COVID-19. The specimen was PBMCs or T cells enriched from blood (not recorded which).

DNA for the CDR3: TGTGCCACCCGGCGGGAAGGGACGTCCTACGAGCAGTACTTC. This gives the protein CATRREGTSYEQYF. This rearrangement joins TRBV10-3 to TRBJ2-7; D might be TRBD2 (6 bases). The CDR3 loop spans 14 amino acids. The V gene's germline CDR1 is ENHRY and CDR2 SYGVKD. V was pared by 10 bases and J by 1 base, with 17 bases between.